The rows below give T cell receptor beta chains drawn from one sample of a study of T cell responses to AZD1222 COVID-19 vaccine. Assay used: immunoSEQ multiplex PCR; TCRdb lists only in-frame clones, some missing. The table includes more than 110,000 clones, 85% to 90% detected once. The starting material was peripheral blood, obtained on day 0 of AZD1222 vaccination. The receptors come from an adult in good health. Both conserved end residues are part of each CDR3. The D gene is left open where the match is weak. Clone size, where shown, is once, few, many, or a class for clones that have expanded.

clone_size j_call d_call v_call cdr3_aa cdr3_nt
NA TRBJ1-2 TRBD1 TRBV27 CACGDSVGYTF TGTGCCTGCGGGGACAGCGTGGGCTACACCTTC
NA TRBJ1-6 NA TRBV15 CATSRGVGIGNSPLHF TGTGCCACCAGCAGAGGGGTGGGCATCGGAAATTCACCCCTCCACTTT
NA TRBJ2-5 TRBD1 TRBV18 CASSLGQGAFQETQYF TGTGCCAGCTCACTGGGACAGGGTGCCTTTCAAGAGACCCAGTACTTC
NA TRBJ2-3 NA TRBV9 CASSVGPGFGSSDTQYF TGTGCCAGCAGCGTGGGGCCTGGTTTCGGGAGCTCAGATACGCAGTATTTT
once TRBJ1-3 NA TRBV7-9 CASSLARGKTGNTIYF TGTGCCAGCAGCTTAGCGAGGGGGAAAACTGGAAACACCATATATTTT
NA TRBJ1-1 TRBD1 TRBV7-3 CASSLRPPGTGIGGGRNTEAFF TGTGCCAGCAGCTTAAGACCTCCCGGGACAGGGATAGGGGGAGGTCGGAACACTGAAGCTTTCTTT
NA TRBJ2-7 NA TRBV6-5 CASSWAGEQYF TGTGCCAGCAGTTGGGCTGGCGAGCAGTACTTC
NA TRBJ1-6 TRBD1 TRBV28 CASRPGQGSSYNSPLHF TGTGCCAGCAGGCCGGGACAGGGGAGCTCCTATAATTCACCCCTCCACTTT
NA TRBJ2-3 NA TRBV30 CAWKGRDHDTQYF TGTGCCTGGAAGGGAAGGGACCATGATACGCAGTATTTT
NA TRBJ1-3 NA TRBV29-1 CSGRDHSGNTIYF TGCAGCGGCCGAGATCACTCTGGAAACACCATATATTTT
NA TRBJ2-1 TRBD2 TRBV13 CASSFREGQFF TGTGCCAGCAGCTTCCGGGAGGGGCAGTTCTTC
NA TRBJ1-1 NA TRBV6-2/TRBV6-3 CASSLQERGTEAFF TGTGCCAGCAGTTTACAGGAACGGGGCACTGAAGCTTTCTTT
NA TRBJ2-7 TRBD2 TRBV6-1 CASSDEGLAGYYEQYF TGTGCCAGCAGTGATGAGGGACTAGCGGGATACTACGAGCAGTACTTC
once TRBJ1-5 NA TRBV3-1/TRBV3-2 CASSLHPAGRGNQPQHF TGTGCCAGCAGCCTGCACCCTGCCGGGAGAGGCAATCAGCCCCAGCATTTT
NA TRBJ2-1 NA TRBV28 CASGTAEGYNEQFF TGTGCCAGCGGGACTGCAGAGGGTTACAATGAGCAGTTCTTC
once TRBJ2-1 TRBD2 TRBV7-9 CASSLVSGLAGFDSNEQFF TGTGCCAGCAGCTTAGTTTCGGGACTAGCCGGCTTCGATTCCAATGAGCAGTTCTTC
NA TRBJ2-1 NA TRBV6-5 CASSYSGAYNEQFF TGTGCCAGCAGTTACTCCGGGGCTTACAATGAGCAGTTCTTC
NA TRBJ1-1 TRBD1 TRBV6-6 CASSFRQGGGNTEAFF TGTGCCAGCAGTTTCCGACAGGGAGGAGGAAACACTGAAGCTTTCTTT
NA TRBJ1-2 NA TRBV27 CASSLGQGNYGYTF TGTGCCAGCAGTTTAGGGCAGGGGAACTATGGCTACACCTTC
NA TRBJ1-1 NA TRBV29-1 CSARDNQFAEAFF TGCAGCGCCCGGGACAATCAATTTGCGGAGGCTTTCTTT
few TRBJ2-1 NA TRBV7-2 CASSFAGLGGNEQFF TGTGCCAGCAGCTTCGCGGGTCTAGGGGGCAATGAGCAGTTCTTC
NA TRBJ2-7 NA TRBV2 CASRQGAQRDEQYF TGTGCCAGCAGGCAGGGTGCCCAAAGGGACGAGCAGTACTTC
NA TRBJ1-6 NA TRBV11-2 CASSLSRPASPLHF TGTGCCAGCAGCTTATCTCGGCCCGCTTCACCCCTCCACTTT
once TRBJ2-1 NA TRBV3-1/TRBV3-2 CASSQDGGRHNEQFF TGTGCCAGCAGCCAAGACGGCGGGCGGCACAATGAGCAGTTCTTC